The 10 T cell receptor beta chains listed next were all sequenced from one sample in a study of control samples from healthy donors and cancer patients. Profiling relied on immunoSEQ multiplex PCR, and the TCRdb table lists in-frame clones only, not all of them. The sample lists around 100,000 clones, around nine tenths occurring once. Sequencing was done on a sample of PBMCs. The receptors were gathered from a man aged 60-69 years with lung cancer.

The DNA for the CDR3 is TGTGCCAGCAGGTCGACAGGGCCCGGGGAGCTGTTTTTT. This codes for CASRSTGPGELFF. This sequence joins TRBV7-3 and TRBJ2-2, with 7 bases matching TRBD1. CDR1 and CDR2 from the germline V gene are SGHTA and FQGTGA. With 6 bases clipped from V and 6 bases from J, the junction kept 4 bases outside the gene matches. The length of the CDR3 is 13 residues.

This chain connects TRBV19 to TRBJ2-5; D not resolved. Germline-derived CDR1 and CDR2 are LNHDA and SQIVND (reference sequence). The CDR3 contains 11 residues. The V end was cut by 6 bases, the J end by 1 base, with 3 bases between. In DNA form, the CDR3 reads TGTGCCAGTAGCGCCCAAGAGACCCAGTACTTC. This encodes CASSAQETQYF.

The chain has TRBV10-1 and TRBJ2-1, with D unresolved. V was clipped by 5 bases and J by 4 bases, with 15 bases between them. Germline loops: CDR1 WNHNN, CDR2 SYGVQD (reference sequence). The CDR3 loop spans 15 amino acids. The CDR3 nucleotides are TGCGCCAGCAGTTCTCCAGAGGCACCTTACAATGAGCAGTTCTTC. This sequence encodes CASSSPEAPYNEQFF.

The J gene is TRBJ2-1, the V gene TRBV7-2; 10 bases match TRBD2. The V segment lost 6 bases and the J segment 8 bases; nucleotides outside the gene matches: 13. The CDR3 spans 16 residues. The germline CDR1 and CDR2 sequences are SGHTA and FQGNSA. The CDR3 DNA follows: TGTGCCAGCAGTCAAAGACCAGCGGGGGGGCTAGATGAGCAGTTCTTC. This codes for CASSQRPAGGLDEQFF.

This chain joins TRBV3-1 (or the pseudogene TRBV3-2) and TRBJ1-6, with TRBD1 matching 7 bases. This CDR3 is built from 16 residues. V lost 4 bases and J lost 7; bases outside the gene matches: 10. Germline CDR1 is LGHDT and CDR2 is YNNKEL (reference sequence). CDR3 protein: CASSLAGGGMNSPLHF. The CDR3 region has the DNA TGTGCCAGCAGCCTCGCAGGGGGAGGGATGAATTCACCCCTCCACTTT.

The chain uses TRBV7-7 and TRBJ2-3; TRBD2 agrees at 15 bases. CDR3 length: 16 amino acids. J was trimmed by 6 bases and V by 5 bases; bases with no gene match: 6. Germline lookup yields CDR1 SSHAT and CDR2 FNYEAQ (reference sequence). The CDR3 spells CASSLGLAGGPDTQYF. The CDR3 nucleotides are TGTGCCAGCAGCCTCGGACTAGCGGGGGGGCCGGATACGCAGTATTTT.

The J gene is TRBJ1-2, the V gene TRBV7-9; TRBD1 matches at 7 bases. J was trimmed by 8 bases and V by 5 bases; bases with no gene match: 8. CDR3 length: 13 amino acids. CDR1 SEHNR and CDR2 FQNEAQ come from the germline V gene (reference sequence). The CDR3 loop is CASSPGGEFGYTF. Here the CDR3 DNA reads TGTGCCAGCAGCCCAGGGGGGGAGTTCGGCTACACCTTC.

V is TRBV6-1 and J is TRBJ1-1, with D possibly TRBD1 on 6 matching bases. CDR1 and CDR2 (germline): MNHNS, SASEGT. The CDR3 loop spans 17 amino acids. Trimming pared 0 bases from V and 0 bases from J, leaving 14 bases between. Here the CDR3 DNA reads TGTGCCAGCAGTGAAGCGTCGGGCAGGGGTTTGAACACTGAAGCTTTCTTT. It is translated as CASSEASGRGLNTEAFF.

The chain combines TRBV24-1 with TRBJ2-3; 8 positions agree with TRBD1. This CDR3 spans 17 amino acids. The V gene's germline CDR1 is KGHDR and CDR2 SFDVKD. Germline trimming cut 0 bases from V and 4 bases from J; bases unmatched to any gene: 8. The CDR3 sequence is CATSDLRQGYGSDTQYF. CDR3 DNA: TGTGCCACCAGTGATTTGCGACAGGGGTATGGTTCAGATACGCAGTATTTT.

This chain connects TRBV7-6 to TRBJ1-4; D gene ambiguous. The CDR3 has 17 residues. Between the trimmed V and J ends, which lost 5 bases and 1 base, there was a span of 17 bases. Germline V lookup: CDR1 SGHVS, CDR2 FNYEAQ. The CDR3, as DNA: TGTGCCAGCAGCCATGGGTTGGCCAGTAGAACTAATGAAAAACTGTTTTTT. Translated: CASSHGLASRTNEKLFF. Full variable domain (remainder filled in from reference TRBV7-6 and TRBJ1-4): GAGVSQSPRYKVTKRGQDVALRCDPISGHVSLYWYRQALGQGPEFLTYFNYEAQQDKSGLPNDRFSAERPEGSISTLTIQRTEQRDSAMYRCASSHGLASRTNEKLFFGSGTQLSVL.